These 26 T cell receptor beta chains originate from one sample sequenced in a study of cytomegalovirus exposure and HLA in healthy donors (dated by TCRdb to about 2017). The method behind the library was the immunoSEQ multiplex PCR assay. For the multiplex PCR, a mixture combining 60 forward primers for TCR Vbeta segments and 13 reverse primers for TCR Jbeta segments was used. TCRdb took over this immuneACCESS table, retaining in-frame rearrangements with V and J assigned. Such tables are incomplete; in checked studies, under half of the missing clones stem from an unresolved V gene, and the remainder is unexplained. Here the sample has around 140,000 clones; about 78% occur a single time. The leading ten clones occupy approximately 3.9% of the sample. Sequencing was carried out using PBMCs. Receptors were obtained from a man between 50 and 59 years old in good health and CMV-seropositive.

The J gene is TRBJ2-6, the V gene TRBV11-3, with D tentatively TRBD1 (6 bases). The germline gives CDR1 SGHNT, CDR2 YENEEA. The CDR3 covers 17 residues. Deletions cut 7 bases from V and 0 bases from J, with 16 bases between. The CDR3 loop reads CASTRPDSSSGANVLTF. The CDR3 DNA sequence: TGTGCCAGCACCCGCCCGGACAGTTCCTCTGGGGCCAACGTCCTGACTTTC.

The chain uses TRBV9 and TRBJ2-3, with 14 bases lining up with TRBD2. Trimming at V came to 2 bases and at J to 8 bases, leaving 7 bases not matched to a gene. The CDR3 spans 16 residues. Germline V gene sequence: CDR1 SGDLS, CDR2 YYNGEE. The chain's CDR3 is CASSVGTSGGQGTQYF. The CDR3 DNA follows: TGTGCCAGCAGCGTCGGGACTAGCGGGGGCCAGGGTACGCAGTATTTT.

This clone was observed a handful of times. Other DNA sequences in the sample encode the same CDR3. CDR3 sequence reads: CSVELRRQGLIPYGYTF. For the CDR3, the DNA is TGCAGCGTTGAACTTCGGCGACAGGGCCTCATCCCCTATGGCTACACCTTC. This sequence joins TRBV29-1 and TRBJ1-2, with TRBD1 matching 7 bases. Germline CDR1 SQVTM, CDR2 ANQGSEA. CDR3 length: 17 amino acids. V dropped 2 bases and J dropped 4; count of bases not matched to a gene: 16.

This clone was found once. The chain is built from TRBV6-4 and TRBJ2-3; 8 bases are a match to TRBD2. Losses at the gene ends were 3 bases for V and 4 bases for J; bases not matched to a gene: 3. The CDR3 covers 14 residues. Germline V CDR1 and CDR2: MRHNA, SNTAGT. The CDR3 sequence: CASSERGGADTQYF. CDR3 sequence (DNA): TGTGCCAGCAGTGAACGGGGGGGTGCAGATACGCAGTATTTT.

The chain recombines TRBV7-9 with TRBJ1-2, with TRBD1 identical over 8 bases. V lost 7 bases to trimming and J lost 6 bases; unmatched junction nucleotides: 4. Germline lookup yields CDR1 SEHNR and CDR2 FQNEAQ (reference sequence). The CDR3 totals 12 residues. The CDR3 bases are TGTGCCAGCAACGACAGGGGACATGGCTACACCTTC. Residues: CASNDRGHGYTF.

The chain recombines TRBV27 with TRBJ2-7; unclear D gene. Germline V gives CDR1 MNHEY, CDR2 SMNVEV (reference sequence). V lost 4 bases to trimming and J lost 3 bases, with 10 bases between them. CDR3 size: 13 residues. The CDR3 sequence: CASSWAPDYEQYF. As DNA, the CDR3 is TGTGCCAGCAGTTGGGCCCCCGACTACGAGCAGTACTTC.

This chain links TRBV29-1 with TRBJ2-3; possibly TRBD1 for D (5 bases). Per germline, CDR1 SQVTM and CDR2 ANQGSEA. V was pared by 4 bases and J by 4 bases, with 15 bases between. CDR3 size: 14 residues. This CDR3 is CSVVLGRASDTQYF. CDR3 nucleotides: TGCAGCGTTGTACTCGGCAGGGCCTCAGATACGCAGTATTTT.

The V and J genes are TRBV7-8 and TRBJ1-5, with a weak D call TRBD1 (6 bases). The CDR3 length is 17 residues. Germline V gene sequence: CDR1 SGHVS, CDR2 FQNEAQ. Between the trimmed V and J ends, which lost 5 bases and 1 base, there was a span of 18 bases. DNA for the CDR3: TGTGCCAGCAGCCCAGTCAGGGGCCTAGGGAGCAATCAGCCCCAGCATTTT. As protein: CASSPVRGLGSNQPQHF.

The CDR3 reads CASSPLGGSKNIQYF. The CDR3 DNA reads TGCGCCAGCAGCCCCTTGGGGGGGAGCAAAAACATTCAGTACTTC. The J gene is TRBJ2-4, the V gene TRBV5-1, with 7 bases fitting TRBD2. From germline, CDR1 is SGHRS and CDR2 YFSETQ. With 4 bases clipped from V and 3 bases from J, the junction kept 7 bases outside the gene matches. The CDR3 has 15 amino acids.

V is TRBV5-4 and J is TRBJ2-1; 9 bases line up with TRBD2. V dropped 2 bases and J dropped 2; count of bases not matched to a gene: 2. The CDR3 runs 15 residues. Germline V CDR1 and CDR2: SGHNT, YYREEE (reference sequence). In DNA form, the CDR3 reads TGTGCCAGCAGCTTTAGCGGGAGTCCCTACAATGAGCAGTTCTTC. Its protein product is CASSFSGSPYNEQFF.

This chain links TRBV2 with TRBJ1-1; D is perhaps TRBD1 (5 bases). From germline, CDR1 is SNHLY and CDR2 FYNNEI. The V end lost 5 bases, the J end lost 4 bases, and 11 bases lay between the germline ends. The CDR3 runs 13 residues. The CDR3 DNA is TGTGCCAGCAGTTTCCAGGGTCTCACTGAAGCTTTCTTT. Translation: CASSFQGLTEAFF.

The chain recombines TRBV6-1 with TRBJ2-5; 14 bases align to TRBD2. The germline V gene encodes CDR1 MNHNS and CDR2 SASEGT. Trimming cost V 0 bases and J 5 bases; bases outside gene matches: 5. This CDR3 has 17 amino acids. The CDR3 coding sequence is TGTGCCAGCAGTGAAGCAGCCAGGACTAGCGGGAGGGAGACCCAGTACTTC. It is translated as CASSEAARTSGRETQYF.

In DNA form, the CDR3 reads TGTGCCAGTAGTTCTCGGACAGGGGTAGTGACTGAAGCTTTCTTT. Translation gives CASSSRTGVVTEAFF. The rearrangement uses TRBV19 and TRBJ1-1; 9 nucleotides match TRBD1. The V segment lost 5 bases and the J segment 5 bases; nucleotides outside the gene matches: 9. Germline V CDR1 and CDR2: LNHDA, SQIVND (reference sequence). The CDR3 spans 15 residues.

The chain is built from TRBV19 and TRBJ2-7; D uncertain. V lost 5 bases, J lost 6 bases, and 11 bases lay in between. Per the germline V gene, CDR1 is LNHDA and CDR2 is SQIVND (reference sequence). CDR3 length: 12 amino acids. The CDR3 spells CASSWAGGEQYF. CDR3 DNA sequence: TGTGCCAGTAGTTGGGCAGGTGGCGAGCAGTACTTC.

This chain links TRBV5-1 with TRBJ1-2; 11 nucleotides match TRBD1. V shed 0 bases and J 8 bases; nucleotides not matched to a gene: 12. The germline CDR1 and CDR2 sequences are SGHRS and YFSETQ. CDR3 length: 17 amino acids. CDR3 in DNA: TGCGCCAGCAGCTTGGGGGGGAGAGGGACAGGGGGATCCGGCTACACCTTC. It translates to CASSLGGRGTGGSGYTF. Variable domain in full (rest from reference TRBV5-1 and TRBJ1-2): KAGVTQTPRYLIKTRGQQVTLSCSPISGHRSVSWYQQTPGQGLQFLFEYFSETQRNKGNFPGRFSGRQFSNSRSEMNVSTLELGDSALYLCASSLGGRGTGGSGYTFGSGTRLTVV.

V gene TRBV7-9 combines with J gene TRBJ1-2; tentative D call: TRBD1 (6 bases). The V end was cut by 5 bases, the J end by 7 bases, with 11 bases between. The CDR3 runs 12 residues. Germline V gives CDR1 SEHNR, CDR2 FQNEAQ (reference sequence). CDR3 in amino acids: CASSLQGFGYTF. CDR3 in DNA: TGTGCCAGCAGCCTACAGGGTTTTGGCTACACCTTC.

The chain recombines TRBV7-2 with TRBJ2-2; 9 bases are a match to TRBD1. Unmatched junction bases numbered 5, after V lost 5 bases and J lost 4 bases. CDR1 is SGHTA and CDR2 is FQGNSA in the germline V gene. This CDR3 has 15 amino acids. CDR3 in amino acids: CASSAGQGSTGELFF. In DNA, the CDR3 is TGTGCCAGCAGCGCCGGACAGGGGAGCACCGGGGAGCTGTTTTTT. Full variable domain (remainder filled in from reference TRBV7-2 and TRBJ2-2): GAGVSQSPSNKVTEKGKDVELRCDPISGHTALYWYRQSLGQGLEFLIYFQGNSAPDKSGLPSDRFSAERTGGSVSTLTIQRTQQEDSAVYLCASSAGQGSTGELFFGEGSRLTVL.

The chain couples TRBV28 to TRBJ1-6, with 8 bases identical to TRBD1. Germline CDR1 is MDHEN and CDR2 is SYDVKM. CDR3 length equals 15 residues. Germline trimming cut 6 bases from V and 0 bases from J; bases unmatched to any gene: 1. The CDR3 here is CASRQGASYNSPLHF. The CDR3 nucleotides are TGTGCCAGCAGGCAGGGGGCCTCCTATAATTCACCCCTCCACTTT.

The CDR3: CASSQGSSYNSPLHF. Here the CDR3 DNA reads TGCGCCAGCAGCCAGGGGAGCTCCTATAATTCACCCCTCCACTTT. The genes are TRBV4-3 and TRBJ1-6; D gene unclear. The CDR3 contains 15 residues. Germline CDR1 reads LGHNA; CDR2 reads YSLEER. Trimming removed 3 bases from V and 0 bases from J, with 6 bases in between.

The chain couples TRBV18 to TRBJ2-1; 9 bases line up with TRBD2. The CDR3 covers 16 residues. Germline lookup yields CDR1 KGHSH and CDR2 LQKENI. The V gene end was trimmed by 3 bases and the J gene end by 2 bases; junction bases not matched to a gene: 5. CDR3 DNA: TGTGCCAGCTCACCTGTACTAGCGGGCACCTACAATGAGCAGTTCTTC. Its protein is CASSPVLAGTYNEQFF.

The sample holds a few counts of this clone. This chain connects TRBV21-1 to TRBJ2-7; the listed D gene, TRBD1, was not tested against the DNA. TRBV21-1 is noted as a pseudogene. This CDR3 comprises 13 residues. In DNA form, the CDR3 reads TGTGCCAGCCCCGCAGGGAAAACCTACGAGCAGTACTTC. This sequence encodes CASPAGKTYEQYF.

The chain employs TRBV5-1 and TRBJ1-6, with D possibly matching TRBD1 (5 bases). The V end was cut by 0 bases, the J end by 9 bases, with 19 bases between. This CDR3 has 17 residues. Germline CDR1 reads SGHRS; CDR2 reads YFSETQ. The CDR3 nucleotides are TGCGCCAGCAGCTTGGGTTTGTCGACAGACAGCAGTTCACCCCTCCACTTT. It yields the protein CASSLGLSTDSSSPLHF.

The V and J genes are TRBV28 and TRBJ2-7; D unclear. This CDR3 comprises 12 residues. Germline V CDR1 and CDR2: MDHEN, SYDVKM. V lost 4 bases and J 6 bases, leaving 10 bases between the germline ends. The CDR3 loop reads CASSSLSREQYF. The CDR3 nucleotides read TGTGCCAGCAGTTCCCTATCCCGCGAGCAGTACTTC.

The CDR3 reads CASSVGSGNTGELFF. CDR3 nucleotide sequence: TGTGCCAGCAGCGTAGGTAGCGGGAACACCGGGGAGCTGTTTTTT. The chain couples TRBV9 to TRBJ2-2, with D possibly being TRBD2 (6 bases). CDR1 SGDLS and CDR2 YYNGEE come from the germline V gene. V was shortened by 0 bases and J by 1 base, with 7 bases between the two germline ends. The CDR3 length is 15 residues.

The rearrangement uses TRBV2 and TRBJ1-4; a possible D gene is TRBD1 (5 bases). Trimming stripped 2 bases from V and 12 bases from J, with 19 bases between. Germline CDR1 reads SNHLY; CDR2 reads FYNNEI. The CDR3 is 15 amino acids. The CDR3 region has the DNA TGTGCCAGCAGTGAACTACGCAGGGCCAGTGGAGAACTGTTTTTT. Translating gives CASSELRRASGELFF.

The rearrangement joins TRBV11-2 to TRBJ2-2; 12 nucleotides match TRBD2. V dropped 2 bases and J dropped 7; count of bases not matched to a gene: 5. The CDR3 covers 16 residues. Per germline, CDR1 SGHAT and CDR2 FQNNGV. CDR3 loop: CASSLRLAGAGGELFF. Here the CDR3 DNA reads TGTGCCAGCAGCTTAAGACTAGCGGGAGCGGGCGGGGAGCTGTTTTTT.